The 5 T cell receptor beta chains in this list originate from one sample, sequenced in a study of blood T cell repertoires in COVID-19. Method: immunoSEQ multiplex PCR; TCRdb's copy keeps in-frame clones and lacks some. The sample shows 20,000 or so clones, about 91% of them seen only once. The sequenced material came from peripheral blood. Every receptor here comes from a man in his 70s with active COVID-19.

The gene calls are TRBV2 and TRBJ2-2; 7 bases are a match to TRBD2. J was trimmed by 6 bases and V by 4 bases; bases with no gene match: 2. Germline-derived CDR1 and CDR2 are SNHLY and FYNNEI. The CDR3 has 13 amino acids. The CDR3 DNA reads TGTGCCAGCAGTGGGGGGAGGGCCGGGGAGCTGTTTTTT. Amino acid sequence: CASSGGRAGELFF.

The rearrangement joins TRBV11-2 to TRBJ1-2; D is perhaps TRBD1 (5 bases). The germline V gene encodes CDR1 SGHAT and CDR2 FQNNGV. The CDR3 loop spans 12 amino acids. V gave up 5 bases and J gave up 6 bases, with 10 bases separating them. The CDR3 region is CASSAEGDGYTF. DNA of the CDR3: TGTGCCAGCAGCGCTGAAGGGGATGGCTACACCTTC.

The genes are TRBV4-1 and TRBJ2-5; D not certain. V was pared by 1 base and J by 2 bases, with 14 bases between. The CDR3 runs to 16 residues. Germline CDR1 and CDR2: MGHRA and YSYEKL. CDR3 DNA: TGCGCCAGCAGCCAAGCCCCCGCGCAGGCACAAGAGACCCAGTACTTC. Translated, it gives CASSQAPAQAQETQYF.

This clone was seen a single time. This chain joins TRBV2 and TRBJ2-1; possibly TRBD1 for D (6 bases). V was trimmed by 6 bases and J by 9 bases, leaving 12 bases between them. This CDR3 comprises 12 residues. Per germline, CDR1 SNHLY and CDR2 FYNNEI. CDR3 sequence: CASSVIGGEQFF. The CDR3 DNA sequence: TGTGCCAGCAGCGTGATAGGGGGTGAGCAGTTCTTC.

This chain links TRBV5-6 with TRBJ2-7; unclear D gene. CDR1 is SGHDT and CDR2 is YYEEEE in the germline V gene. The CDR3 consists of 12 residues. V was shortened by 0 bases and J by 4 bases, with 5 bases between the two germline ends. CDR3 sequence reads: CASSLGGYEQYF. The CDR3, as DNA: TGTGCCAGCAGCTTGGGAGGTTACGAGCAGTACTTC.